This passage covers 17 T cell receptor beta chains from one sample sequenced in a study of control samples from healthy donors and cancer patients. Here immunoSEQ multiplex PCR was the method, and the copy in TCRdb shows in-frame clones only, minus some. Seen here are approximately 94,000 clones, more than 85% observed once, and the top ten hold around 0.92%. The sample taken for sequencing was blood. These receptors were taken from a woman between 25 and 40 years old in good health.

The rearrangement joins TRBV5-1 to TRBJ2-5, with D uncertain. Trimming took 0 bases from V and 5 from J, leaving 8 bases between them. Germline V lookup: CDR1 SGHRS, CDR2 YFSETQ. The CDR3 is 13 residues long. DNA of the CDR3: TGCGCCAGCAGCTTGGTGGTCGGGGAGACCCAGTACTTC. It translates to CASSLVVGETQYF.

The gene calls are TRBV27 and TRBJ1-1; D call uncertain. Germline V gene data show CDR1 as MNHEY and CDR2 as SMNVEV (reference sequence). V shed 5 bases and J shed 4 bases, with 20 bases lying between them. The CDR3 runs to 16 residues. The DNA of the CDR3 is TGTGCCAGCAGTGGGATAGCATCCCCGGTGGGCACTGAAGCTTTCTTT. It is translated as CASSGIASPVGTEAFF.

The chain combines TRBV30 with TRBJ2-7; 7 positions agree with TRBD2. The CDR3 sequence is 13 residues long. The germline gives CDR1 GTSNPN, CDR2 SVGIG (reference sequence). With V trimmed by 2 bases and J by 6 bases, 7 bases remained unmatched. This CDR3 is CAWSLTSASEQYF. The CDR3 DNA reads as TGTGCCTGGAGTCTTACTAGCGCCAGCGAGCAGTACTTC.

The gene calls are TRBV30 and TRBJ2-7; TRBD1 is a possible D gene (5 bases). The CDR3 sequence is 12 residues long. CDR1 is GTSNPN, CDR2 SVGIG, per germline (reference sequence). The V and J ends lost 4 bases and 4 bases respectively, with 11 bases between them. CDR3 sequence reads: CAWTRQKYEQYF. The CDR3 nucleotides read TGTGCCTGGACACGACAGAAATACGAGCAGTACTTC.

The rearrangement links TRBV24-1 to TRBJ2-1; 8 positions match TRBD2. The germline V gene has CDR1 KGHDR and CDR2 SFDVKD. There are 16 residues in the CDR3. With V trimmed by 4 bases and J by 5 bases, 9 bases remained unmatched. The CDR3: CATSDPLAGLNNEQFF. In DNA, the CDR3 is TGTGCCACCAGTGACCCTCTAGCGGGCCTAAACAATGAGCAGTTCTTC.

The rearrangement joins TRBV18 to TRBJ1-2; the D gene is possibly TRBD1 (5 bases). V lost 0 bases and J lost 8, with 16 bases in between. The CDR3 extends over 15 amino acids. Germline V gene lookup returns CDR1 KGHSH and CDR2 LQKENI. The CDR3 spells CASSPPQGAKRGYTF. The CDR3 DNA follows: TGTGCCAGCTCACCACCCCAAGGGGCAAAAAGGGGCTACACCTTC.

This clone was seen just once. The chain links TRBV27 to TRBJ2-7, with 12 bases matching TRBD1. The trim removed 0 bases at V and 1 base at J, leaving 7 bases unmatched. Germline-derived CDR1 and CDR2 are MNHEY and SMNVEV (reference sequence). This CDR3 has 18 amino acids. CDR3 DNA sequence: TGTGCCAGCAGTTTATCGGGACAGGGGGCGGGGGTTTCCTACGAGCAGTACTTC. It translates to CASSLSGQGAGVSYEQYF.

V gene TRBV19 combines with J gene TRBJ1-5, with unresolved D. The CDR3 has 16 residues. Germline loops: CDR1 LNHDA, CDR2 SQIVND (reference sequence). V was trimmed by 5 bases and J by 7 bases, leaving 21 bases between them. CDR3 in DNA: TGTGCCAGTAGTCGCTTGTGGGGAGGTTCGGGGCAGCCCCAGCATTTT. Amino acid sequence: CASSRLWGGSGQPQHF.

The rearrangement uses TRBV6-5 and TRBJ1-2; the D gene is possibly TRBD1 (5 bases). The V end was cut by 7 bases, the J end by 2 bases, with 11 bases between. The CDR3 length is 13 residues. Per germline, CDR1 MNHEY and CDR2 SVGAGI. The CDR3 here is CASTVRENYGYTF. CDR3 in DNA: TGTGCCAGCACGGTCAGGGAGAACTATGGCTACACCTTC.

Points on this clone: A junction boundary mismatches the germline segment, possibly from a read error. V gene TRBV4-1 combines with J gene TRBJ2-3, with TRBD2 identical over 8 bases. The CDR3 spans 17 residues. Per the germline V gene, CDR1 is MGHRA and CDR2 is YSYEKL. CDR3 protein: CASSSLAQRGRTGTQYF. The CDR3, as DNA: TGCGCCAGCAGCTCGTTGGCCCAGCGGGGGCGCACAGGTACGCAGTATTTT.

The rearrangement uses TRBV9 and TRBJ1-4, with D perhaps TRBD1 (5 bases). This CDR3 comprises 15 residues. The V gene's germline CDR1 is SGDLS and CDR2 YYNGEE. Trimming left V 0 bases short and J 6 bases short, with 12 bases between. The CDR3 bases are TGTGCCAGCAGCGTAGCGTCAGGGTATTATGAAAAACTGTTTTTT. Residues: CASSVASGYYEKLFF.

The chain uses TRBV4-1 and TRBJ1-4, with a tentative D call TRBD1 (6 bases). This CDR3 spans 15 amino acids. V was cut by 10 bases and J by 4 bases, with 19 bases left in between. Germline CDR1 reads MGHRA; CDR2 reads YSYEKL. The CDR3 loop reads CATTVLGAINEKLFF. The DNA of the CDR3 is TGCGCCACCACGGTTTTGGGGGCCATTAATGAAAAACTGTTTTTT.

The chain is built from TRBV9 and TRBJ1-5; D remains ambiguous. CDR1 and CDR2 from the germline V gene are SGDLS and YYNGEE. V lost 3 bases, J lost 0 bases, and 10 bases lay in between. This CDR3 is 15 amino acids long. The CDR3 sequence: CASSESTYSNQPQHF. CDR3 nucleotide sequence: TGTGCCAGCAGCGAAAGCACATATAGCAATCAGCCCCAGCATTTT.

The chain has TRBV7-8 and TRBJ1-5; the D gene is possibly TRBD1 (6 bases). The CDR3 has 15 amino acids. With 7 bases removed from V and 6 bases from J, the gap between germline ends came to 19 bases. Per germline, CDR1 SGHVS and CDR2 FQNEAQ. The CDR3 loop reads CASTPGGGGLQPQHF. Here the CDR3 DNA reads TGTGCCAGCACCCCCGGTGGAGGGGGGCTTCAGCCCCAGCATTTT.

This clone was seen a handful of times. The chain joins TRBV6-5 to TRBJ2-7; possibly TRBD1 for D (7 bases). Trimming removed 6 bases at V and 3 bases at J, with 15 bases between. CDR1 is MNHEY and CDR2 is SVGAGI in the germline V gene. The CDR3 has 14 amino acids. The CDR3 loop reads CASSSGGGIYEQYF. CDR3 nucleotide sequence: TGTGCCAGCAGCTCAGGGGGAGGAATCTACGAGCAGTACTTC.

The CDR3 loop is CASSLGTGSVDTQYF. The DNA for the CDR3 is TGTGCCAGCAGTTTGGGTACGGGCTCCGTAGATACGCAGTATTTT. The chain is built from TRBV28 and TRBJ2-3; no clear D. Germline assignment: CDR1 MDHEN and CDR2 SYDVKM. The CDR3 runs to 15 residues. Trimming took 3 bases from V and 5 from J, leaving 15 bases between them.

For the CDR3, the DNA is TGTGCCACCAGTGGGACAGGGGCTAATTCACCCCTCCACTTT. The encoded protein is CATSGTGANSPLHF. This chain uses TRBV24-1 with TRBJ1-6; the match to TRBD1 covers 9 bases. The germline gives CDR1 KGHDR, CDR2 SFDVKD. This CDR3 comprises 14 residues. With V trimmed by 5 bases and J by 6 bases, 1 base remained unmatched.